This record covers a single TCR beta chain. Its specificity is not known. With 60 Vbeta and 13 Jbeta primers, the PCR was carried out. Generated by immunoSEQ multiplex PCR, the TCRdb table keeps only in-frame clones and is missing some. The table shows roughly 76,000 clones, with about nine tenths occurring only once. This specimen belongs to a study of cytomegalovirus exposure and HLA in healthy donors. Study outcomes and limitations: V- and J-gene trimming in TCR beta was tied to a missense DCLRE1C variant by an analysis performed later. Most TCR beta V segments were productive about 90% or about 30% of the time in an earlier analysis.

Sequencing was performed on PBMCs. The source is a woman in her 30s in good health and CMV-seronegative.

The CDR3 is CAWRMDSFYEQYF. The CDR3 DNA is TGTGCCTGGAGAATGGACAGCTTCTACGAGCAGTACTTC. This chain uses TRBV30 with TRBJ2-7; perhaps TRBD1 as D (6 bases). CDR1 GTSNPN and CDR2 SVGIG come from the germline V gene (reference sequence). Deletions cut 3 bases from V and 3 bases from J, with 12 bases between. The CDR3 is 13 residues long.